The 19 T cell receptor beta chains presented below share a single source sample, sequenced in a study of regulatory T cells in long-lasting Graves disease (dated by TCRdb to the early 2020s). The method was multiplex PCR. These reads were obtained on an Illumina HiSeq 4000. iRepertoire HTBI primers and Arm-PCR amplification of CDR3 regions were used to construct TCR beta libraries. TCRdb trimmed the raw reads at Q25, called clones with MiXCR and kept productive beta chains. Records with the same CDR3 protein are collapsed into one entry carrying the most frequent genes and DNA. This sample is represented by 400,000 to 500,000 distinct CDR3 sequences; approximately 21% of them were singletons. Around 7% of the sample belongs to the ten largest clones. The intended sense of this specimen's time point label: persistent/refractory GD, antithyroid drugs over 5 years with positive TRAb. RNA was extracted from PBMCs in TRIzol for both TCR sequencing and RNA sequencing.

Specimen: peripheral blood mononuclear cells (PBMCs), collected when the disease was refractory, from a patient treated with antithyroid drugs. These receptors were taken from a female donor with Graves disease.

The CDR3 nucleotides read TGCGCCAGCCACGCCGTGGGGCAGGATAAAAAACTGTTTTTT. This translates into CASHAVGQDKKLFF. This chain connects TRBV4-1 to TRBJ1-4; a weak D match, TRBD1 (5 bases). The germline CDR1 and CDR2 sequences are MGHRA and YSYEKL. The V end lost 8 bases, the J end lost 9 bases, and 19 bases lay between the germline ends. The CDR3 is 14 amino acids.

This clonotype has a count of ten or more. The chain couples TRBV12-3 or TRBV12-4 to TRBJ2-5; a weak D match, TRBD1 (6 bases). This CDR3 region has 16 residues. The V end was cut by 6 bases, the J end by 2 bases, with 19 bases between. CDR3: CASSRRGFRGQETQYF. Written as DNA, the CDR3 is TGTGCCAGCAGCCGACGGGGCTTCAGGGGTCAAGAGACCCAGTACTTC.

This clonotype has at least ten counts. The chain recombines TRBV27 with TRBJ1-1; TRBD1 aligns across 8 bases. The CDR3 runs to 15 residues. V shed 5 bases and J 4 bases; nucleotides not matched to a gene: 9. Germline assignment: CDR1 MNHEY and CDR2 SMNVEV (reference sequence). Here the CDR3 DNA reads TGTGCCAGCAGTGTATGGACAGGGACGGCCACTGAAGCTTTCTTT. Translation: CASSVWTGTATEAFF.

The chain links TRBV30 to TRBJ2-5; D could derive from TRBD1 or TRBD2 (6 bases each). V lost 4 bases, J lost 4 bases, and 19 bases lay in between. CDR1 GTSNPN and CDR2 SVGIG come from the germline V gene (reference sequence). This CDR3 contains 15 residues. CDR3 coding DNA: TGTGCCTGGACCACGGGGGCAGGGAGGCGAGAGACCCAGTACTTC. Protein product: CAWTTGAGRRETQYF.

About this clonotype: It is likely a read error, because the conserved phenylalanine at the end of the CDR3 is missing. The rearrangement joins TRBV15 to TRBJ2-7; TRBD1 agrees at 7 bases. J gave up 1 base and V 1 base, and 4 bases lay outside the gene matches. Germline V gives CDR1 LNHNV, CDR2 YYDKDF (reference sequence). This CDR3 comprises 15 residues. CDR3 DNA: TGTGCCACCAGCAGAGTTAGGACAGGATCCTACGAGCAGTACTTG. Residues: CATSRVRTGSYEQYL.

This clonotype was counted at least ten times. The chain carries TRBV28 and TRBJ2-7; 15 bases match TRBD2. The CDR3 runs 16 residues. Per germline, CDR1 MDHEN and CDR2 SYDVKM. J lost 6 bases, V lost 5 bases, and 8 bases had no gene match. CDR3 sequence reads: CASSVGTSGGPSEQYF. CDR3 bases: TGTGCCAGCAGTGTCGGGACTAGCGGGGGGCCCTCCGAGCAGTACTTC.

This clonotype came up a few times. This chain connects TRBV7-2 to TRBJ1-6, with D unclear. The CDR3 sequence is 14 residues long. The V end was cut by 6 bases, the J end by 8 bases, with 14 bases between. Germline V gene data show CDR1 as SGHTA and CDR2 as FQGNSA. The CDR3 protein is CASSFAMRDSPLHF. In DNA form, the CDR3 reads TGTGCCAGCAGTTTTGCCATGCGGGATTCACCCCTCCACTTT.

This clonotype was observed many times. J is TRBJ1-2 and V is TRBV28; possible D gene TRBD1, 6 bases. The germline gives CDR1 MDHEN, CDR2 SYDVKM. CDR3 length: 16 residues. Trimming stripped 5 bases from V and 8 bases from J, with 24 bases between. DNA for the CDR3: TGTGCCAGCAGTCGCCCCCGGGGGGCGGAGGGGTGGGGCTACACCTTC. Translation gives CASSRPRGAEGWGYTF.

This chain joins TRBV29-1 and TRBJ1-1; D possibly corresponds to TRBD1 (5 bases). Trimming removed 3 bases at V and 1 base at J, with 9 bases between. The CDR3 covers 13 residues. Germline loops: CDR1 SQVTM, CDR2 ANQGSEA. The CDR3 is CSVDGDGNTEAFF. For the CDR3, the DNA is TGCAGCGTTGATGGGGACGGGAACACTGAAGCTTTCTTT.

This clonotype turned up a few times. V and J are TRBV30 and TRBJ1-1, with TRBD1 identical over 7 bases. This CDR3 has 12 residues. From germline, CDR1 is GTSNPN and CDR2 SVGIG (reference sequence). Trimming removed 2 bases from V and 11 bases from J; junction bases left unmatched: 8. In nucleotides, the CDR3 is TGTGCCTGGAGTACCGGACAGGCGGGGGCTTTCTTT. The encoded protein is CAWSTGQAGAFF.

The genes are TRBV30 and TRBJ1-5; D gene unclear. Germline CDR1 and CDR2: GTSNPN and SVGIG (reference sequence). This CDR3 is built from 15 residues. V was clipped by 2 bases and J by 3 bases, with 14 bases between them. CDR3 sequence (DNA): TGTGCCTGGAGTCCCTGGGCCCCAGACAATCAGCCCCAGCATTTT. Encoded protein: CAWSPWAPDNQPQHF.

The table lists this clonotype with many counts. This chain joins TRBV12-3 or TRBV12-4 and TRBJ1-1; D unclear. The CDR3 covers 13 residues. The germline V and J ends were trimmed by 6 bases and 3 bases, with 11 bases remaining between them. CDR3 region: CASSPAGYTEAFF. CDR3 bases: TGTGCCAGCAGCCCCGCCGGATACACTGAAGCTTTCTTT.

The rearrangement joins TRBV2 to TRBJ2-1; unclear D gene. Germline loops: CDR1 SNHLY, CDR2 FYNNEI. The CDR3 length is 15 residues. Trimming took off 4 bases at V and 2 bases at J, with 12 bases between the two ends. The CDR3: CASSGSSRTYNEQFF. DNA of the CDR3: TGTGCCAGCAGTGGAAGTTCCAGGACCTACAATGAGCAGTTCTTC.

In this sample, this clonotype turned up many times. This sequence joins TRBV28 and TRBJ1-2; tentatively, D is TRBD1 (6 bases). Germline CDR1 and CDR2: MDHEN and SYDVKM. The V gene lost 6 bases and the J gene lost 4 bases, with 18 bases spanning the gap. This CDR3 comprises 15 residues. The CDR3 nucleotides are TGTGCCAGCAGGGACCTTTCGGACAGCACCTATGGCTACACCTTC. As protein: CASRDLSDSTYGYTF.

This clonotype has ten or more counts. The J gene is TRBJ1-1, the V gene TRBV12-3 or TRBV12-4; D gene uncertain. V lost 2 bases and J lost 4, with 14 bases in between. CDR3 length: 15 residues. CDR3 coding DNA: TGTGCCAGCAGTTTATCTGTCGCCCCGGGCACTGAAGCTTTCTTT. Translating it yields CASSLSVAPGTEAFF.

This clonotype was seen once. The chain uses TRBV6-2 or TRBV6-3 and TRBJ1-4; D gene uncertain. Per the germline V gene, CDR1 is MNHEY and CDR2 is SVGEGT. The V end lost 6 bases, the J end lost 8 bases, and 13 bases lay between the germline ends. This CDR3 contains 13 residues. The CDR3: CASSPVLGEKLFF. DNA for the CDR3: TGTGCCAGCAGCCCCGTATTGGGCGAAAAACTGTTTTTT.

In its sample, this clonotype was seen a few times. This may be a read error: a much more frequent sequence differs by one nucleotide. The chain uses TRBV11-2 and TRBJ1-4, with 7 bases matching TRBD1. Germline V CDR1 and CDR2: SGHAT, FQNNGV. The CDR3 sequence is 16 residues long. The CDR3 nucleotides read TGTGCCAGCAGCCGGAACAGGGGAGCTATTAATGGAAAACTGTTTTTT. Translating gives CASSRNRGAINGKLFF.

The gene calls are TRBV7-9 and TRBJ1-2; TRBD1 matches at 7 bases. The trim removed 5 bases at V and 4 bases at J, leaving 7 bases unmatched. CDR1 and CDR2 from the germline V gene are SEHNR and FQNEAQ (reference sequence). This CDR3 has 14 residues. The chain's CDR3 is CASSPRRTGYGYTF. DNA of the CDR3: TGTGCCAGCAGCCCGCGCCGGACAGGCTATGGCTACACCTTC.

A word on this clonotype: This may be a read error: a much more frequent sequence differs by one nucleotide. The genes are TRBV27 and TRBJ1-5; D uncertain. V lost 6 bases and J 3 bases, leaving 12 bases between the germline ends. The CDR3 consists of 14 residues. Germline values: CDR1 MNHEY, CDR2 SMNVEV (reference sequence). CDR3 sequence reads: CASSACGTNQPQHF. The CDR3 DNA follows: TGTGCCAGCAGCGCTTGTGGTACCAATCAGCCCCAGCATTTT.